This T cell receptor (beta chain) appears in the sequencing data of a study of cytomegalovirus exposure and HLA in healthy donors (dated by TCRdb to 2016 to 2017). Concerning the study at large: An earlier analysis of 550 to 700 of the donors reported 250 to 350 Gb of sequence data and roughly 110 million unique TCR beta sequences from 150 million to 200 million T cells. Class I and class II HLA loci were covered by the typing at four-digit resolution. To study patterns of TCR occurrence, a later analysis re-analyzed previously published TCR beta repertoires from 650 to 750 donors and added high-resolution HLA genotyping. In addition to the first cohort of 666 subjects, a separate validation cohort of 120 different subjects was used. On average, roughly 240,000 unique TCR beta nucleotide sequences were sequenced per donor among 398 genotyped donors of the cohort, with around 19% of those sequences being non-productive. Donor age, sex, ethnicity and CMV serostatus were collected together with the repertoire data. Five DR-DQ haplotypes were treated as single units for association and clustering because of strong linkage in the cohort. The study combined high-throughput TCR immunosequencing, statistical association of individual TCRs with disease status, and machine learning to predict cytomegalovirus infection status. Of the roughly 400 genotyped donors, 65% to 90% were placed in the genetic ancestry cluster associated with self-reported Caucasian donors. An early release covering roughly 600 HLA-typed donors comprised about 320 gigabases of sequencing data and 85 million to 100 million unique TCR sequences. Using immunosequencing, the study profiled T cell repertoires from fewer than 700 subjects and related those repertoires to cytomegalovirus serostatus. In an earlier analysis of roughly 600 of the donors, high-throughput TCR beta sequencing was used to judge whether each TCR beta V gene segment behaved as functional or pseudogenic. Rather than using new phenotypic data, the later analysis identified candidate immune exposures from TCR beta sequences and from how often those sequences occurred across donors. A later genetic analysis used genome-wide SNP genotypes for about 55% of the 666 donors, treating that subset as a discovery cohort. All discovery cohort repertoires had been generated on a single sequencing platform. The study was designed to test whether signatures of past pathogen exposure could be identified by cataloging public T cell receptors. Typing coverage differed by locus: A, B, C, DRB1 and DQB1 were typed in roughly 620-630 donors, DQA1 in 500 to 550, DPA1 in 600 to 610, and DPB1 in approximately 450. Study-wide conclusions, independent of this receptor: Specific HLA alleles were associated with 18,000 or so TCR beta sequences at a false discovery rate of 0.05 in a later analysis. The sequencing pipeline was judged likely to have produced a cluster of highly shared sequence variants as a technical artifact. A later analysis found that TCR association rates varied across HLA loci, with DRB1 alleles showing the most associated TCRs and HLA-C alleles the fewest. A later genetic analysis reported fewer N-insertions in productive TCRs among donors in an Asian-associated ancestry cluster than the roughly 670-donor mean. Roughly uniform sequencing depth across donors was assumed in presence/absence analyses, although this assumption may not hold. The earlier analysis of 450 to 700 of the donors excluded roughly 16 rarely observed V segments, including chromosome 9 orphons, because counts were too low. A few of the identified cytomegalovirus-associated TCR beta chains were confirmed in vitro to be specific for cytomegalovirus antigens. When HLA alleles, especially DR and DQ, strongly co-occurred, attributing TCR associations to individual alleles was difficult. The classifier was reported to diagnose cytomegalovirus status with high specificity and sensitivity in both the original cohort and the validation cohort. In a later analysis, HLA-associated TCR beta chains were found to be more clonally expanded and to have lower generation probabilities than equally common non-associated chains. An earlier analysis of several hundred of the donors showed that most TCR beta V segments appeared in productive rearrangements either about 87% or about 30% of the time, which broadly matched IMGT annotations. Some IMGT-functional V segments, including TRBV6-2 and TRBV6-3, could not be distinguished by the 87-base-pair reads and were therefore excluded. Only TCR beta chains were sequenced in this cohort, and the absence of alpha or paired-chain data limited detectable features. A total of around 150 TCR beta chains were listed by the study as associated with cytomegalovirus. Several of the top co-occurrence clusters appeared to be linked to parvovirus B19, influenza, CMV and Epstein-Barr virus, according to a later analysis. Correlated functional status among segregating V segments might reflect linkage disequilibrium, but an unknown experimental factor could not be ruled out. An association between a missense DCLRE1C variant and V-gene and J-gene trimming of TCR beta chains was found in a later genetic analysis and replicated in an independent cohort. Because some donors lacked HLA typing at each locus, the association tests relied only on the typed subset. Most TCR sequences were observed very rarely across donors, whereas some public TCRs were present in many individuals. According to the authors, the approach could potentially be generalized to other disease states and immunological phenotypes. The only immune exposure information available for the cohort was CMV serostatus. In a later analysis, most CMV-associated TCR beta chains were found to appear HLA-restricted, with HLA associations seemingly driven largely by CMV exposure. A further reported finding was that TCR beta sequences accurately predicted the HLA-A and HLA-B alleles for most subjects in the first cohort.

This clone has more than one count but fewer than ten. Its antigen specificity is not known. Base qualities are not recorded, but no much larger clone differs from it by a single base. The library was built by means of the immunoSEQ multiplex PCR assay. For the multiplex PCR, a mixture combining 60 forward primers for TCR Vbeta segments and 13 reverse primers for TCR Jbeta segments was used. A multiplex PCR assay on genomic DNA amplified the CDR3 region of rearranged TCR beta genes. Amplified TCR beta libraries were sequenced as 87-base-pair reads on the Illumina HiSeq System. The paper's data handling went like this. Across the roughly 600 repertoires, a later analysis counted some 80 million unique TCR beta chains, some 11 million of which were shared by at least two donors. Raw reads were error-corrected and collapsed into unique sequences by a nearest-neighbor algorithm in which closely related sequences were merged to remove PCR and sequencing errors. V, D and J gene segments were assigned by aligning CDR3 sequences to IMGT reference sequences. For a sequence to be retained, a match of at least six nucleotides to both a V gene segment and a J gene segment was required. A rearrangement counted as productive if the CDR3 had no stop codons and remained in frame with V and J, and every other rearrangement counted as non-productive. Following IMGT convention, CDR3 was defined as the stretch from the second conserved V-encoded cysteine up to the conserved J-encoded phenylalanine. Sequences without an unambiguous match to a single V gene segment were excluded from the earlier analysis of approximately 560 of the donors. In an earlier analysis of 450 to 750 of the donors, a V segment was called functional when productive rearrangements were above 56.7%, and segregating when the standard deviation between donors exceeded 5%. A statistical classification framework was built for diagnosing cytomegalovirus status from the catalog of TCR beta chain sequences. A later analysis assigned V and J genes by comparing TCR nucleotide sequences with IMGT/GENE-DB human TR gene sequences. In a later analysis, CDR3 sequences and most-parsimonious VDJ recombination scenarios were assigned using the TCRdist pipeline. A later analysis defined each TCR beta chain by its CDR3 amino acid sequence plus V-gene family, and excluded reads lacking a unique V-gene family. In a later analysis, fewer than 600 highly shared, low-generation-probability nucleotide sequences were removed to address suspected cross-contamination and a sequencing artifact. In a later analysis, a clonal expansion index for each public chain was calculated from normalized within-repertoire ranks of inferred template counts. A later analysis computed generation probabilities with a VDJ recombination model fitted to out-of-frame rearrangements, and checked the results against IGoR. In a later analysis, TCR-TCR, TCR-HLA and TCR-CMV co-occurrence was scored with hypergeometric tests, and a repertoire-size bias correction was applied to TCR pairs. In a later analysis, false discovery rates were estimated by permuting HLA or CMV assignments 20 times. In a later analysis, co-occurring TCRs were grouped using DBSCAN, and TCRdist sequence similarity was added for clustering within HLA-allele-positive subsets. Repertoires with fewer than 30,000 or more than 120,000 public chains were left out of co-occurrence clustering, as were four to six repertoires with anomalous nucleotide sharing. What TCRdb holds here is the immuneACCESS table cut down to in-frame rearrangements. Part of the clones is not present; checked against another copy, under half of the missing clones reflect an unresolved V gene, and the others are unexplained. V, J and clone size were drawn from that table, and D and trimming were deduced from the DNA. The sample profile shows 100,000 or so clones; approximately 72% of them were found once. About 2.1% of the sample comes from the top ten.

The cohort was made up of approximately 700 healthy bone marrow donors. All cohort members were sampled while nominally healthy, although unrecorded immune exposures were likely present. The donor tested CMV seronegative, placing the donor among the 300 to 450 seronegative members of the cohort. Each donor provided a peripheral blood sample, and peripheral blood mononuclear cells were used for TCR beta sequencing. Genomic DNA was extracted from the blood cell samples with the Qiagen DNeasy Blood Extraction Kit. Sequences SGDLS (CDR1) and YYNGEE (CDR2) are obtained from the germline V gene. At the junction V is shortened by 4 bases and J by 7 bases; bases outside the gene matches: 8. Its CDR3 holds 16 amino acids, cysteine through phenylalanine. Kept here is only the CDR3 DNA, which spans 48 bases and is read in frame from base 1.

This receptor was identified in a woman in her 40s in good health and CMV-seronegative. The V and J genes are TRBV9 and TRBJ1-6, and 10 junction bases match TRBD1. Input material: PBMCs. The sequenced DNA is TGTGCCAGCAGCCGGGACAGGGGACTACAGAATTCACCCCTCCACTTT. This is translated as CASSRDRGLQNSPLHF.